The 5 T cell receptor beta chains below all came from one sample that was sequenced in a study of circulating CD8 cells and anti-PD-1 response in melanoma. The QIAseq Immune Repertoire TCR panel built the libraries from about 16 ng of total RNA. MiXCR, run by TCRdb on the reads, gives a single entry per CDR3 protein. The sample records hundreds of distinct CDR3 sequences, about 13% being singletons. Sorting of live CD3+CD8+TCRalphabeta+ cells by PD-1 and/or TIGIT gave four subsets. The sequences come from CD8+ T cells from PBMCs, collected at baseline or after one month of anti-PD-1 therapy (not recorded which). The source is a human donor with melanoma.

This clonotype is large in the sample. DNA for the CDR3: TGTGCCAGCAGCCGGCGAGCGGGAGCGTCGGCCCATGAGCAGTTCTTC. Residues: CASSRRAGASAHEQFF. The V and J genes are TRBV14 and TRBJ2-1; TRBD2 matches at 8 bases. The CDR3 extends over 16 amino acids. Looked up from germline, CDR1 is SGHDN and CDR2 is FVKESK. V lost 4 bases to trimming and J lost 8 bases; unmatched junction nucleotides: 13.

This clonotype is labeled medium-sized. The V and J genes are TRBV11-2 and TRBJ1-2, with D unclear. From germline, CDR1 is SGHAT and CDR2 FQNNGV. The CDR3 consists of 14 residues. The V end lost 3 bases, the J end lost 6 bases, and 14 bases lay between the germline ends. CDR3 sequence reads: CASSLAGLSDGYTF. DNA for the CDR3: TGTGCCAGCAGCTTGGCCGGACTATCGGATGGCTACACCTTC.

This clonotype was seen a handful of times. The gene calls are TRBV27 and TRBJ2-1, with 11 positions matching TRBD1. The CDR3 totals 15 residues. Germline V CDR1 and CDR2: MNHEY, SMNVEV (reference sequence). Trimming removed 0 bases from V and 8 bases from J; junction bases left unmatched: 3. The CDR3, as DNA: TGTGCCAGCAGTTTATCTGGACAGGGGGCCGATGAGCAGTTCTTC. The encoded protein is CASSLSGQGADEQFF.

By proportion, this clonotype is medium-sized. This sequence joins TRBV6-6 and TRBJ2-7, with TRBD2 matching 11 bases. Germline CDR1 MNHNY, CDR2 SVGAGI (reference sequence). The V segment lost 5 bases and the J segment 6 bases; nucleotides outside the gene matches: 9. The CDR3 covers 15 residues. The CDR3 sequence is CASSPLRLAGGEQYF. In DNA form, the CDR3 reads TGTGCCAGCAGTCCCCTTCGTCTAGCGGGAGGCGAGCAGTACTTC.

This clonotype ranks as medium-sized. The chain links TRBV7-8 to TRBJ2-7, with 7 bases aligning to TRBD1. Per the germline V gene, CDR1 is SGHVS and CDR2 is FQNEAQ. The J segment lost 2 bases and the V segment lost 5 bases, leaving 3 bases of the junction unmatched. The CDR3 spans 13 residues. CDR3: CASSVGQAYEQYF. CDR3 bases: TGTGCCAGCAGCGTAGGACAGGCCTACGAGCAGTACTTC.